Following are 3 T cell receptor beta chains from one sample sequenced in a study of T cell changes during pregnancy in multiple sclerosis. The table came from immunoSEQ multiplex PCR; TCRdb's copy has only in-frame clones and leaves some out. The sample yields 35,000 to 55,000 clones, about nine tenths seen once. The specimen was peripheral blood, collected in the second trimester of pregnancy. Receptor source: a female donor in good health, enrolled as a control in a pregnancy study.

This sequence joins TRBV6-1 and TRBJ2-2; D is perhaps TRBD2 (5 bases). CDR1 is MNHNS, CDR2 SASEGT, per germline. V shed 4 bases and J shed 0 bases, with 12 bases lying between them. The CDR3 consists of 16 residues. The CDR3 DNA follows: TGTGCCAGCAGTGTCCGACTACTCACGAACACCGGGGAGCTGTTTTTT. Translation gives CASSVRLLTNTGELFF.

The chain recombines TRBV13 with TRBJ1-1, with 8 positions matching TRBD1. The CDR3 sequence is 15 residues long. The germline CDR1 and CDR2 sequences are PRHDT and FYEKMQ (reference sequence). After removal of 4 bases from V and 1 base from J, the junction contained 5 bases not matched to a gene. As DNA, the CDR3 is TGTGCCAGCAGCTGGACAGGGACAGCGAACACTGAAGCTTTCTTT. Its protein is CASSWTGTANTEAFF.

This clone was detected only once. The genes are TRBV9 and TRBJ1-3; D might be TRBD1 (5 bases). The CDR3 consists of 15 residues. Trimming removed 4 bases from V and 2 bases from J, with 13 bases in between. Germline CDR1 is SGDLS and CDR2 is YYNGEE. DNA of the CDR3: TGTGCCAGCAGCCCACACGGGGGGGCTGGAAACACCATATATTTT. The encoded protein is CASSPHGGAGNTIYF.